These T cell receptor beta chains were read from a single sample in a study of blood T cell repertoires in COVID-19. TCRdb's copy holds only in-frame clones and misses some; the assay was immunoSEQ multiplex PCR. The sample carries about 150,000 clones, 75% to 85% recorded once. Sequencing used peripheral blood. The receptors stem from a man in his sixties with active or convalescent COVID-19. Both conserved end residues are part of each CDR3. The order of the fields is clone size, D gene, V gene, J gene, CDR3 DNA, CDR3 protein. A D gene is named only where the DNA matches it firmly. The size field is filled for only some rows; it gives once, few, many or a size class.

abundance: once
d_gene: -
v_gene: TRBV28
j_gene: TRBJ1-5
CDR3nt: TGTGCCAGCAGTCCTCACAGGGTACGGGGCAATCAGCCCCAGCATTTT
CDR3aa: CASSPHRVRGNQPQHF

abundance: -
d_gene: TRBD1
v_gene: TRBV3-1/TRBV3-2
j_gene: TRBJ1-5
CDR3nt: TGTGCCAGCAGTCCCGGGACAGGGAACCAGCCCCAGCATTTT
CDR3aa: CASSPGTGNQPQHF

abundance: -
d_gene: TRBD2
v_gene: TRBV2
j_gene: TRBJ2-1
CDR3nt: TGTGCCAGCAGGTACCACCTTGGGGCTAGCGGGAGTCCGGGGAACCCCTACAATGAGCAGTTCTTC
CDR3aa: CASRYHLGASGSPGNPYNEQFF

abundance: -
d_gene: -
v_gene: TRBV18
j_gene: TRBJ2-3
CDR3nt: TGTGCCAGCTCACCACCTGGGAGCCTCTTTTCCCATAATCCGCAGTATTTT
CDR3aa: CASSPPGSLFSHNPQYF

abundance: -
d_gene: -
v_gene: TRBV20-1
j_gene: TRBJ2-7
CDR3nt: TGCAGTGCTGCAGGGGGGTATGAGCAGTACTTC
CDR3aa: CSAAGGYEQYF

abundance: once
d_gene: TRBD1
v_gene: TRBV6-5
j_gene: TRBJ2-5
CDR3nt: TGTGCCAGCCGAGAGACAGGGGGACTGGAGACCCAGTACTTC
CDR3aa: CASRETGGLETQYF

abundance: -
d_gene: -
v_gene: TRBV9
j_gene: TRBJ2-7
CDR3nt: TGTGCCAGCAGCGTAGGGCAGGGGGGAGACGAGCAGTACTTC
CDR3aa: CASSVGQGGDEQYF

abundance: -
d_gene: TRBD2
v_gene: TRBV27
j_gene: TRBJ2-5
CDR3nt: TGTGCCAGCAGTGCTAGCGGGAGGGCGACAAAGACCCAGTACTTC
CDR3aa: CASSASGRATKTQYF

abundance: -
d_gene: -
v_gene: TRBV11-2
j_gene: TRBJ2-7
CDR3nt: TGTGCCAGCAGCCCCCTGACAGGAGCCTCCTACGAGCAGTACTTC
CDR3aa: CASSPLTGASYEQYF

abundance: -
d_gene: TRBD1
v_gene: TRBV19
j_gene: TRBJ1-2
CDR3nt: TGTGCCAGTAATCCGACAGGGCCATATAGAGGCTACACCTTC
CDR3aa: CASNPTGPYRGYTF

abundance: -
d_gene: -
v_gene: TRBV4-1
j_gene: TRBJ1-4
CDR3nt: TGCGCCAGCAGCCAATCAGGCGGTGGCAGGGGTGAAAAACTGTTTTTT
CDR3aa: CASSQSGGGRGEKLFF

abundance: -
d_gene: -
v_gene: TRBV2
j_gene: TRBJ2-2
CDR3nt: TGTGCCAGCTCGCTAACGTCGACCGGGGAGCTGTTTTTT
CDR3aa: CASSLTSTGELFF

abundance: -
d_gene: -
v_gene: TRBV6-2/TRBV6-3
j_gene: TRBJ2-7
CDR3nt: TGTGCCAGCAGTTCTACAGGGCCTCCCTACGAGCAGTACTTC
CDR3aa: CASSSTGPPYEQYF

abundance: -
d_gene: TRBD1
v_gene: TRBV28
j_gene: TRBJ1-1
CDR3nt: TGTGCCAGCCGGACAGGCCTCAAGGAAGCTTTCTTT
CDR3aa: CASRTGLKEAFF

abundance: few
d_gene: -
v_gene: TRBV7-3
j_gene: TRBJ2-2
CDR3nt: TGTGCCAGCAGCCCCGGTACGAGCACCGGGGAGCTGTTTTTT
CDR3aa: CASSPGTSTGELFF

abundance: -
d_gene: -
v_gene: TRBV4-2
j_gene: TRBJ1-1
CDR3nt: TGTGCCAGCAGCCAAGATAGCCGGGAGCACACTGAAGCTTTCTTT
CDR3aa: CASSQDSREHTEAFF

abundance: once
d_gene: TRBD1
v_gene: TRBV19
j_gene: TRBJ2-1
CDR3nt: TGTGCCAGTAGTATCGGCAGGGGGCCTTGGGAGGAGCAGTTCTTC
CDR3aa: CASSIGRGPWEEQFF

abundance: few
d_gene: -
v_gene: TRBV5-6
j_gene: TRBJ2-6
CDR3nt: TGTGCCAGCAGCTTAAGACTTCTCGGGGCCAACGTCCTGACTTTC
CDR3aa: CASSLRLLGANVLTF

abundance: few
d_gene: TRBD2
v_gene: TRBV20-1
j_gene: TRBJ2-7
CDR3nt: TGCAGTGCTAGTTTACTAGCGGGATACGAGCAGTACTTC
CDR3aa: CSASLLAGYEQYF

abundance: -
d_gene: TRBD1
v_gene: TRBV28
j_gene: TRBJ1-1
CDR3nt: TGTGCCAGCAGACCGTGGACAGGAAGCATGAACACTGAAGCTTTCTTT
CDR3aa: CASRPWTGSMNTEAFF